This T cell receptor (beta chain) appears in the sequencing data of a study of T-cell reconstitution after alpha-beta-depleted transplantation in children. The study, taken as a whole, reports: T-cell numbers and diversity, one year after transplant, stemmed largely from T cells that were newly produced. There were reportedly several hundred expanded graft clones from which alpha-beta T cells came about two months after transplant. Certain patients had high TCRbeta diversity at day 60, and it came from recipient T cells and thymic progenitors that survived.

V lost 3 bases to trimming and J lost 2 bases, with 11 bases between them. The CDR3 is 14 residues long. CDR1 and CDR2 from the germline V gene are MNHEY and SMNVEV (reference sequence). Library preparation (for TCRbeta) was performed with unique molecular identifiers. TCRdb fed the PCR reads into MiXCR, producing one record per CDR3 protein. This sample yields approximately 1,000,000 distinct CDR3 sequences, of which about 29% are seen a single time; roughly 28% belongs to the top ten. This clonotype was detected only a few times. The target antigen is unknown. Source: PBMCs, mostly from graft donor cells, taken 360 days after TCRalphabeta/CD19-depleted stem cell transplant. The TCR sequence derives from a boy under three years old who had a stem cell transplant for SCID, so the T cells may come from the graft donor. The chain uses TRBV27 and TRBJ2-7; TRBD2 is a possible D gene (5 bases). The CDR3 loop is CASSFNDGTYEQYF. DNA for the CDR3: TGTGCCAGCAGTTTCAATGACGGGACCTACGAGCAGTACTTC.